This T cell receptor beta chain emerged from a study of T cell changes during pregnancy in multiple sclerosis. Sequencing was performed with immunoSEQ multiplex PCR; in TCRdb, only in-frame clones are kept and a portion is missing. The sample contains 70,000 to 95,000 clones, around nine tenths of which appear only once. CDR1 KGHSH and CDR2 LQKENI come from the germline V gene. The CDR3 sequence is 13 residues long. The ends were cut back, 3 bases at V and 1 base at J, with 6 bases in the middle. The V gene is TRBV18, the J gene TRBJ2-5; D perhaps matches TRBD1 (5 bases). Here the sequenced sample was CD4+ T cells from peripheral blood mononuclear cells, taken in the second trimester of pregnancy. The receptor was isolated from a female donor with multiple sclerosis, enrolled in a pregnancy study. CDR3 amino acids: CASSPTVQETQYF. As DNA, the CDR3 is TGTGCCAGCTCACCGACAGTCCAAGAGACCCAGTACTTC.